One sample yielded the 17 T cell receptor beta chains listed below, sequenced in a study of T-cell memory formation after mild COVID-19. TCRdb called the 5' RACE reads again in MiXCR, with one record for every CDR3 protein. The sample lists 90,000 to 120,000 distinct CDR3 sequences; around 14% were seen once. The sequenced sample consisted of PBMCs or a T cell subset sorted from them (not recorded which). These receptors were collected from a man aged 18-30 years who had mild COVID-19 (a few samples of this study predate the infection). Cell type and time point are not known.

This clonotype has more than one count but fewer than ten. This chain links TRBV7-3 with TRBJ1-2; 7 positions agree with TRBD1. Losses at the gene ends were 5 bases for V and 4 bases for J; bases not matched to a gene: 16. CDR1 is SGHTA, CDR2 FQGTGA, per germline. The CDR3 length is 17 residues. CDR3: CASSLDREGSNLYGYTF. The DNA for the CDR3 is TGTGCCAGCAGCCTCGACAGGGAAGGCTCTAACCTCTATGGCTACACCTTC.

This clonotype has more than one count but fewer than ten. V gene TRBV12-3 or TRBV12-4 combines with J gene TRBJ2-1; the match to TRBD1 covers 7 bases. CDR3 size: 16 residues. Losses at the gene ends were 7 bases for V and 0 bases for J; bases not matched to a gene: 9. The CDR3 nucleotides read TGTGCCAGCATTCAAACATGGGACAGCTCCTACAATGAGCAGTTCTTC. This codes for CASIQTWDSSYNEQFF.

A few counts support this clonotype. The chain recombines TRBV27 with TRBJ2-1; maybe TRBD2 (6 bases). The V end lost 2 bases, the J end lost 6 bases, and 8 bases lay between the germline ends. Germline V gene sequence: CDR1 MNHEY, CDR2 SMNVEV (reference sequence). The CDR3 has 13 residues. The CDR3 coding sequence is TGTGCCAGCAGTTTAGTACTAGCCAATGAGCAGTTCTTC. Protein product: CASSLVLANEQFF.

This clonotype was observed a handful of times. The chain is built from TRBV3-1 and TRBJ2-7, with D possibly being TRBD2 (6 bases). CDR3 size: 15 residues. The germline V and J ends were trimmed by 4 bases and 4 bases, with 17 bases remaining between them. The V gene's germline CDR1 is LGHDT and CDR2 YNNKEL (reference sequence). CDR3 nucleotides: TGTGCCAGCAGCCCAGAGGCCGGGGGATTTTACGAGCAGTACTTC. Translation gives CASSPEAGGFYEQYF.

This clonotype was observed a few times. The rearrangement uses TRBV27 and TRBJ2-2, with 12 positions matching TRBD1. This CDR3 region has 15 residues. V lost 8 bases to trimming and J lost 7 bases; unmatched junction nucleotides: 8. From germline, CDR1 is MNHEY and CDR2 SMNVEV (reference sequence). In DNA, the CDR3 is TGTGCCAGCGGCGCCGGGACAGGGGGCCTCGGGGAGCTGTTTTTT. It encodes CASGAGTGGLGELFF.

This clonotype has only a few counts. The J gene is TRBJ2-1, the V gene TRBV7-9; TRBD1 might be the D (6 bases). Deletions cut 5 bases from V and 7 bases from J, with 9 bases between. The CDR3 has 12 amino acids. The germline V gene encodes CDR1 SEHNR and CDR2 FQNEAQ (reference sequence). The CDR3 here is CASSRGGNEQFF. In DNA form, the CDR3 reads TGTGCCAGCAGCCGAGGGGGAAATGAGCAGTTCTTC.

J is TRBJ1-2 and V is TRBV28; D gene unclear. The CDR3 is made up of 15 amino acids. CDR1 MDHEN and CDR2 SYDVKM come from the germline V gene. Between the trimmed V and J ends, which lost 8 bases and 2 bases, there was a span of 18 bases. CDR3: CASQRVGLTNYGYTF. The CDR3 DNA reads as TGTGCCAGCCAAAGGGTGGGCCTGACCAACTATGGCTACACCTTC.

This clonotype was seen a few times. The rearrangement links TRBV6-6 to TRBJ1-1; no definite D call. V was clipped by 7 bases and J by 0 bases, with 15 bases between them. Germline V gives CDR1 MNHNY, CDR2 SVGAGI (reference sequence). The CDR3 totals 15 residues. The CDR3 DNA reads as TGTGCCAGCACCAAGAGCCAGTTCATGAACACTGAAGCTTTCTTT. It specifies CASTKSQFMNTEAFF.

This clonotype was seen a handful of times. The rearrangement uses TRBV4-3 and TRBJ2-7; 8 nucleotides agree with TRBD2. Unmatched junction bases numbered 4, after V lost 0 bases and J lost 0 bases. Germline loops: CDR1 LGHNA, CDR2 YSLEER. The CDR3 has 16 residues. The chain's CDR3 is CASSQDSGGPSYEQYF. The CDR3 region has the DNA TGCGCCAGCAGCCAAGATTCGGGGGGGCCCTCCTACGAGCAGTACTTC.

The V and J genes are TRBV20-1 and TRBJ2-7; D unresolved. This CDR3 has 13 amino acids. Germline assignment: CDR1 DFQATT and CDR2 SNEGSKA (reference sequence). V gave up 2 bases and J gave up 5 bases, with 13 bases separating them. CDR3 in DNA: TGCAGTGCTAGAAATTGGGCCAGCGACGAGCAGTACTTC. Its translation: CSARNWASDEQYF.

This clonotype has a count of ten or more. The V gene is TRBV20-1, the J gene TRBJ2-5; D is unresolved. V was clipped by 1 base and J by 5 bases, with 17 bases between them. The length of the CDR3 is 15 residues. Germline CDR1 reads DFQATT; CDR2 reads SNEGSKA (reference sequence). This CDR3 reads CSARAVVEQLETQYF. CDR3 nucleotides: TGCAGTGCTAGAGCTGTGGTTGAACAGTTGGAGACCCAGTACTTC.

This clonotype was seen many times. This sequence joins TRBV19 and TRBJ1-1; D might be TRBD1 (5 bases). Trimming cost V 6 bases and J 4 bases, with 12 bases left between them. The CDR3 totals 13 residues. Germline V CDR1 and CDR2: LNHDA, SQIVND (reference sequence). CDR3 sequence: CASSLGGFTEAFF. As DNA, the CDR3 is TGTGCCAGTAGCCTCGGGGGATTCACTGAAGCTTTCTTT. Looking up the rest from reference TRBV19 and TRBJ1-1 gives the full variable domain: DGGITQSPKYLFRKEGQNVTLSCEQNLNHDAMYWYRQDPGQGLRLIYYSQIVNDFQKGDIAEGYSVSREKKESFPLTVTSAQKNPTAFYLCASSLGGFTEAFFGQGTRLTVV.

This chain connects TRBV12-3 or TRBV12-4 to TRBJ2-2, with 7 nucleotides matching TRBD2. V was clipped by 7 bases and J by 6 bases; unmatched bases: 11. There are 15 residues in the CDR3. CDR3 nucleotide sequence: TGTGCCAGCAACACAGCGGGGCCCCGCTCCGGGGAGCTGTTTTTT. This encodes CASNTAGPRSGELFF.

The chain combines TRBV20-1 with TRBJ2-1, with D perhaps TRBD2 (5 bases). V lost 5 bases and J 5 bases, leaving 16 bases between the germline ends. The CDR3 totals 14 residues. The germline V gene has CDR1 DFQATT and CDR2 SNEGSKA (reference sequence). Written as DNA, the CDR3 is TGCAGTGCTTTTATAGCCGAGGGCAACAATGAGCAGTTCTTC. Translating it yields CSAFIAEGNNEQFF.

This clonotype appeared a few times. V and J are TRBV10-3 and TRBJ2-3; D is uncertain. The CDR3 covers 13 residues. Per germline, CDR1 ENHRY and CDR2 SYGVKD. V was cut by 0 bases and J by 1 base, with 2 bases left in between. The CDR3 reads CAISESRTDTQYF. For the CDR3, the DNA is TGTGCCATCAGTGAGTCGCGCACAGATACGCAGTATTTT.

V usage is TRBV6-2 or TRBV6-3 and J usage is TRBJ2-1; D gene ambiguous. The CDR3 has 11 amino acids. V lost 8 bases to trimming and J lost 9 bases, with 11 bases between them. Per germline, CDR1 MNHEY and CDR2 SVGEGT. The CDR3 nucleotides are TGTGCCAGCGGCCTGTTGGGTGAGCAGTTCTTC. Protein product: CASGLLGEQFF.

In its sample, this clonotype was seen a few times. The chain employs TRBV5-1 and TRBJ2-7; TRBD2 aligns across 10 bases. Per the germline V gene, CDR1 is SGHRS and CDR2 is YFSETQ. V shed 4 bases, J shed 6 bases, and the junction held 10 bases outside the gene matches. The CDR3 sequence is 15 residues long. CDR3 in amino acids: CASSPGTSEGREQYV. The CDR3 nucleotides read TGCGCCAGCAGCCCCGGGACTAGCGAGGGTCGCGAGCAGTACGTC.